The clone carrying this TCR beta chain turned up a few times. The target antigen is unknown. The data are from a study of blood T cells in healthy people across ages. Each donor's blood draw was 7.5 to 10 milliliters of peripheral blood. Whole-study findings and limits: It was the long-lived donors that had more naive CD4+ cells and higher diversity than aged donors.

Primers used in a second PCR of roughly 6 to 12 cycles were a sample-barcoded 5' primer and a J-beta primer mix. A template-switch adaptor with 12 random nucleotides tagged each cDNA molecule. TCRdb analysed the 5' RACE reads with MiXCR anew, one entry per CDR3 protein. The sample holds more than 650,000 distinct CDR3 sequences; 20% to 25% are singletons and the top ten take around 22%. The sequencing input was blood. The sequence derives from a man between 65 and 80 years old in good health.

The CDR3 here is CASGPDWDRDTQYF. CDR3 nucleotide sequence: TGTGCTAGTGGCCCAGACTGGGACAGGGATACGCAGTATTTT. The chain employs TRBV12-5 and TRBJ2-3, with 8 bases lining up with TRBD1. The germline gives CDR1 LGHNT, CDR2 FRNRAP. The CDR3 covers 14 residues. The J segment lost 6 bases and the V segment lost 6 bases, leaving 8 bases of the junction unmatched. The full variable domain, its missing parts supplied by reference TRBV12-5 and TRBJ2-3, is DARVTQTPRHKVTEMGQEVTMRCQPILGHNTVFWYRQTMMQGLELLAYFRNRAPLDDSGMPKDRFSAEMPDATLATLKIQPSEPRDSAVYFCASGPDWDRDTQYFGPGTRLTVL.